Listed below are T cell receptor beta chains from one sample, sequenced in a study of early T cells in non-severe SARS-CoV-2 infection. A single record per CDR3 protein comes from TCRdb applying MiXCR to the 5' RACE reads. The table records around 25,000 distinct CDR3 sequences, roughly 4% of them present only once. The sample taken for sequencing was whole blood. Receptors originate from an adult who was a healthcare worker with PCR-confirmed SARS-CoV-2 infection or an uninfected control (not recorded which). Each CDR3 is given without its conserved first and last residue. Each record gives: V gene, CDR3 length, D gene, CDR3 protein. D genes are given only for firm matches.

>TRBV6-2/TRBV6-3|16|.
ASSYHHSKADLYNEQF
>TRBV6-6|14|TRBD1
ASIEAQGAGTGELF
>TRBV6-2/TRBV6-3|14|TRBD1
ASSYSRDSPPYEQY
>TRBV3-1|10|.
ASSQASTEAF
>TRBV28|16|TRBD2
ASSPGTSGSSPYNEQF
>TRBV3-1|13|TRBD1
ASSPGQRHTDTQY
>TRBV7-9|10|.
ASSRDPYEQY
>TRBV29-1|14|TRBD2
SVAGLAPRGGNIQY
>TRBV25-1|12|.
APGIEGLRQPQH
>TRBV20-1|10|.
SAGGGRDGYT
>TRBV28|15|.
ASSLVFGWGTNEKLF
>TRBV2|13|.
ASREVYRPNTEAF
>TRBV6-6|11|TRBD2
ASGGEVYNEQF
>TRBV28|12|.
ASSLSRGGETQY
>TRBV19|11|.
ASSNLGQNEQF
>TRBV29-1|13|TRBD1
SVVRDRVGTGELF
>TRBV20-1|13|TRBD1
SARGDRGPYNEQF
>TRBV27|12|.
ASKWQTLNTEAF
>TRBV6-5|11|.
ASSLSGGEKLF
>TRBV7-6|12|.
ASLKGIQSETQY
>TRBV12-3/TRBV12-4|12|TRBD1
ASKTGGYNQPQH
>TRBV29-1|11|TRBD1
SVEAGGPYEQY
>TRBV2|19|TRBD1
ASSLDLSVTGQGRGNTEAF
>TRBV18|11|.
ASSPGAKNIQY
>TRBV3-1|13|.
ASSQGRAGYNEQF
>TRBV5-5|13|TRBD1
ASSHDGRGRETQY
>TRBV7-7|14|.
ASSLGAQPTTGELF
>TRBV14|13|TRBD1
ASSRFRDSLYGYT
>TRBV6-5|10|.
ASSNSQETQY
>TRBV7-8|11|.
ASSSGKVYEQY
>TRBV6-1|12|TRBD2
ASSTSGGYNEQF
>TRBV19|15|TRBD1
ASTGSGTGAYSYGYT
>TRBV20-1|11|.
SARGPPYNEQF
>TRBV7-2|11|.
ASSSKGDQPQH
>TRBV20-1|12|.
SARRQANAHEQY
>TRBV12-2|15|.
ASRLKESSGGTDTQY
>TRBV15|15|TRBD1
ATSRDRDRTNTGELF
>TRBV12-3/TRBV12-4|18|TRBD2
ASSLDPLLLAGVSINEQF
>TRBV4-2|13|TRBD1
ASSQKQGYSYEQY
>TRBV18|11|.
ASSPGLNTEAF
>TRBV20-1|11|.
SASGLSSYEQY
>TRBV7-9|12|.
ASSLVGANYGYT
>TRBV6-2/TRBV6-3|11|.
ASTPRGFYEQY
>TRBV29-1|12|.
SFSVARPEYEQY
>TRBV28|10|.
ASSLPPYEQY
>TRBV21-1|12|.
ASSKQEDTGELF
>TRBV27|14|TRBD1
ASSSRQGARNYGYT
>TRBV5-1|14|.
ASSLGPKEANYGYT
>TRBV4-3|19|TRBD2
ASSQDWPSMSGSRASDTQY
>TRBV2|11|TRBD1
ASSRNRGETQY